Shown below are 8 T cell receptor beta chains from a single sample sequenced in a study of shared clonotypes between healthy human individuals. TCRdb's table, derived via immunoSEQ multiplex PCR, lists solely in-frame clones and lacks some. The sample has roughly 1,000,000 clones; approximately 80% are singletons. Sequencing used memory CD4+ T cells from PBMCs. Described subset: CD45RA-negative fraction. Receptors originate from a young man in good health. Some clones in this sample may be carry-over from other donors' samples.

The chain couples TRBV28 to TRBJ2-7; D not resolved. CDR1 is MDHEN, CDR2 SYDVKM, per germline. This CDR3 has 13 residues. V lost 1 base, J lost 1 base, and 5 bases lay in between. CDR3 residues: CASSLLGSYEQYF. The CDR3 region has the DNA TGTGCCAGCAGTTTATTAGGGTCCTACGAGCAGTACTTC.

The chain employs TRBV5-1 and TRBJ1-2; D unclear. The CDR3 consists of 13 residues. Germline V gene lookup returns CDR1 SGHRS and CDR2 YFSETQ. Trimming removed 1 base at V and 7 bases at J, with 11 bases between. The CDR3 DNA sequence: TGCGCCAGCAGCTTGATTCGGAGTAGTGGCTACACCTTC. It translates to CASSLIRSSGYTF.

As concerns this clone: The junction departs from the called germline gene at one end, perhaps through a read error. V and J are TRBV10-3 and TRBJ1-2; possibly TRBD1 for D (5 bases). This CDR3 contains 14 residues. In germline, CDR1 is ENHRY, CDR2 SYGVKD. CDR3: CATSPPWGWAGYTF. The CDR3 nucleotides are TGTGCCACCAGTCCCCCGTGGGGGTGGGCTGGCTACACCTTC.

V and J are TRBV30 and TRBJ2-2; unclear D gene. The CDR3 length is 15 residues. Germline-derived CDR1 and CDR2 are GTSNPN and SVGIG (reference sequence). V lost 4 bases to trimming and J lost 2 bases, with 14 bases between them. The CDR3 sequence: CAWNSWLVNTGELFF. In DNA, the CDR3 is TGTGCCTGGAATTCCTGGCTGGTAAACACCGGGGAGCTGTTTTTT.

The CDR3 DNA sequence: TGTGCCAGCAGAACTAGCGGGAGTACCGATGAGCAGTTCTTC. This gives the protein CASRTSGSTDEQFF. The V gene is TRBV2, the J gene TRBJ2-1; 11 nucleotides match TRBD2. Germline V gene lookup returns CDR1 SNHLY and CDR2 FYNNEI. This CDR3 region has 14 residues. The V segment lost 6 bases and the J segment 8 bases; nucleotides outside the gene matches: 6.

The chain joins TRBV5-1 to TRBJ1-2, with no clear D. The CDR3 length is 12 residues. The germline gives CDR1 SGHRS, CDR2 YFSETQ. V was clipped by 3 bases and J by 8 bases, with 11 bases between them. The CDR3 DNA sequence: TGCGCCAGCAGCTCTAGGTGGGAAGGCTACACCTTC. It specifies CASSSRWEGYTF.

The chain recombines TRBV7-2 with TRBJ2-1, with D tentatively TRBD2 (6 bases). V lost 6 bases and J lost 4, with 19 bases in between. The CDR3 is 16 residues long. Germline V CDR1 and CDR2: SGHTA, FQGNSA. The CDR3 bases are TGTGCCAGCAGTAAACAAACTCAGGCGGGGTACAATGAGCAGTTCTTC. It specifies CASSKQTQAGYNEQFF.

This clone occurred once. The chain couples TRBV6-5 to TRBJ2-1; 9 nucleotides agree with TRBD2. Germline V gives CDR1 MNHEY, CDR2 SVGAGI. The CDR3 loop spans 14 amino acids. The V segment lost 6 bases and the J segment 15 bases; nucleotides outside the gene matches: 15. The CDR3 reads CASSLAGSGSYPFF. CDR3 nucleotides: TGTGCCAGCAGCCTCGCGGGTAGCGGGAGTTACCCGTTCTTC.